This TCR beta chain was captured in a study of T cell repertoires in cytomegalovirus infection. Across the study: Based on public TCR beta signatures, there were indications of CMV infection and of a matching HLA type.

Details on this clonotype: Antigen unknown.

TCRdb reprocessed the reads via MiXCR and lists one record per CDR3 protein. The table has roughly 280,000 distinct CDR3 sequences, 9.1% seen once. Study results and limitations: Dominant in the ex vivo response were TCR beta clonotypes restricted by HLA-C and specific for CMV. Using cumulative public TCR beta family frequency, the authors identified those who carried CMV together with the relevant HLA.

This CDR3 has 15 amino acids. V lost 4 bases and J lost 5; bases outside the gene matches: 8. Germline-derived CDR1 and CDR2 are SGHNT and YYREEE (reference sequence). Material: PBMCs. The chain is built from TRBV5-4 and TRBJ2-7; 11 positions agree with TRBD2. The TCR was taken from a human donor in good health (CMV status not recorded). Some clones in this sample may be carry-over from other donors' samples. CDR3 loop: CASSPETSGGDEQYF. CDR3 DNA: TGTGCCAGCAGCCCAGAAACTAGCGGGGGAGACGAGCAGTACTTC. The full variable domain, completed using reference TRBV5-4 and TRBJ2-7, is ETGVTQSPTHLIKTRGQQVTLRCSSQSGHNTVSWYQQALGQGPQFIFQYYREEENGRGNFPPRFSGLQFPNYSSELNVNALELDDSALYLCASSPETSGGDEQYFGPGTRLTVT.